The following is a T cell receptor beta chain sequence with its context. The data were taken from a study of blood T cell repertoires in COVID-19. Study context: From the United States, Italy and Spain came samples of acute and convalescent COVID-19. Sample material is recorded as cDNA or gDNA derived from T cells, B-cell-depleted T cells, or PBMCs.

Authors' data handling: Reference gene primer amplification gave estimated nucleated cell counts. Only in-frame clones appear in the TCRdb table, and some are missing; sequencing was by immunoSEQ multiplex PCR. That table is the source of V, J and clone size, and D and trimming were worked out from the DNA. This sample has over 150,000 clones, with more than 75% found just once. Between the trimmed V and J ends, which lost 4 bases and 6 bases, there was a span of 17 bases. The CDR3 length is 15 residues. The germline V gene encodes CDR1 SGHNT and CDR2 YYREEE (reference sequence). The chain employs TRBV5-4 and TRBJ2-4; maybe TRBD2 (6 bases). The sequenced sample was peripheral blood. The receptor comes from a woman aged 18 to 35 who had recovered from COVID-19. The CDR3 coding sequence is TGTGCCAGCAGCGTGACAGCGGGCCCTCGAAACATTCAGTACTTC. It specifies CASSVTAGPRNIQYF.